This T cell receptor (beta chain) was found in a study of blood T cell repertoires in COVID-19. Background on the study: Both acute and convalescent COVID-19 samples were obtained from the United States, Italy and Spain. PBMCs, B-cell-depleted T cells, or T cells were the source of the cDNA or gDNA that made up the material.

The germline CDR1 and CDR2 sequences are LGHNA and YNFKEQ. This CDR3 contains 12 residues. Trimming removed 4 bases at V and 8 bases at J, with 9 bases between. Original processing notes: Amplifying reference gene primers gave estimates of nucleated cell counts. The method was immunoSEQ multiplex PCR; TCRdb's version includes in-frame clones alone and lacks a portion of them. V and J calls plus clone size are reproduced from that table; the DNA served to infer D and trimming. Among more than 300,000 clones listed, 75% to 90% were seen once. The Seattle patients, enrolled during active infection, were followed longitudinally.

The sequence derives from a woman between 45 and 60 years old with COVID-19, enrolled during active disease. The chain links TRBV4-2 to TRBJ2-1; the D is unclear. Material: peripheral blood. The CDR3 bases are TGTGCCAGCAGCCTACAGAGCTATGAGCAGTTCTTC. This translates into CASSLQSYEQFF.